The clone carrying this T cell receptor beta chain has ten or more counts. The data are from a study of blood T cells in healthy people across ages. Study information: Per two T cells, about one barcoded beta molecule was captured through template switching.

Then a second PCR, running roughly 7 to 11 cycles, was carried out with a sample-barcoded 5' primer and a J-beta primer mix. TCRdb re-called the 5' RACE reads with MiXCR, one entry per CDR3 protein. The sample consists of roughly 1.5 million distinct CDR3 sequences, around 40% of them appearing once. There were healthy Caucasian individuals from Russia, aged about 6 to 90, serving as donors. Sequencing was performed on blood. The source of this sequence is a woman between 18 and 29 years old in good health.

The CDR3: CASSRQVYYEQYF. Here the CDR3 DNA reads TGTGCCAGCAGCCGACAGGTATACTACGAGCAGTACTTC. The chain carries TRBV27 and TRBJ2-7; D perhaps matches TRBD1 (6 bases). Germline loops: CDR1 MNHEY, CDR2 SMNVEV (reference sequence). The V end was cut by 6 bases, the J end by 3 bases, with 12 bases between. The CDR3 is made up of 13 amino acids.